A single TCR beta chain is shown here with its context. What it binds is not known. This CDR3 has 9 residues. CDR1 is MNHEY and CDR2 is SMNVEV in the germline V gene (reference sequence). With 9 bases removed from V and 4 bases from J, the gap between germline ends came to 3 bases. TCR sequencing used cDNA made by reverse transcription of extracted RNA. Profiling relied on immunoSEQ multiplex PCR, and the TCRdb table lists in-frame clones only, not all of them. The sample consists of around 200,000 clones, around 65% of them appearing once. The data originate from a study of CD8+ T cells in alopecia areata. Notes on the study in general: Tofacitinib significantly brought down scalp clonality and expanded CD8+ clones among top 100. Resident alphabeta T cells of normal skin are also sequenced in scalp samples.

Treatment described: oral pan-JAK inhibitor, 5-10 mg twice daily. Peripheral blood, together with lesional scalp punch biopsies, was collected from alopecia areata patients. Sequencing was performed on CD4+ T cells sorted from blood, taken at week 4, from a patient treated with tofacitinib. The sequence was collected from a human donor with alopecia areata. The V call is TRBV27, the J call TRBJ1-2, with no clear D. The CDR3 protein is CARSYGYTF. The CDR3 DNA reads TGTGCCAGAAGCTATGGCTACACCTTC.